Presented here are 20 T cell receptor beta chains from one specimen sequenced in a study of T cell responses to AZD1222 COVID-19 vaccine. The protocol was immunoSEQ multiplex PCR, while the TCRdb copy is restricted to in-frame clones and leaves out a portion. The data contain 75,000 to 100,000 clones, around 84% of them singletons. Sequenced here: peripheral blood, sampled on day 0 of AZD1222 vaccination. Receptor source: an adult in good health.

V is TRBV4-3 and J is TRBJ2-7, with TRBD2 matching over 12 bases. The junction had 2 bases not matched to a gene; V was cut back by 1 base and J by 4 bases. The CDR3 has 15 amino acids. Germline loops: CDR1 LGHNA, CDR2 YSLEER. CDR3 residues: CASSQGLAGAYEQYF. The CDR3 DNA sequence: TGCGCCAGCAGCCAAGGACTAGCGGGGGCTTACGAGCAGTACTTC.

This clone was detected only once. The V call is TRBV19, the J call TRBJ2-3; D tentatively reads TRBD1 or TRBD2 (5 bases each). The V gene lost 6 bases and the J gene lost 0 bases, with 16 bases spanning the gap. This CDR3 is built from 16 residues. Germline CDR1 and CDR2: LNHDA and SQIVND (reference sequence). The CDR3 sequence is CASREAGISSTDTQYF. CDR3 coding DNA: TGTGCCAGTAGGGAGGCAGGGATCTCTAGCACAGATACGCAGTATTTT.

The chain links TRBV3-1 (or the pseudogene TRBV3-2) to TRBJ2-5; D remains ambiguous. This CDR3 spans 14 amino acids. The ends were cut back, 4 bases at V and 5 bases at J, with 14 bases in the middle. Per the germline V gene, CDR1 is LGHDT and CDR2 is YNNKEL (reference sequence). The CDR3 region is CASSPRRAWETQYF. The CDR3 DNA follows: TGTGCCAGCAGCCCAAGGCGAGCGTGGGAGACCCAGTACTTC.

The V call is TRBV9, the J call TRBJ2-3, with 8 bases that match TRBD2. The germline V gene has CDR1 SGDLS and CDR2 YYNGEE. V lost 4 bases to trimming and J lost 3 bases; unmatched junction nucleotides: 7. The CDR3 consists of 15 residues. CDR3 loop: CASSFGGAGTDTQYF. The CDR3 nucleotides read TGTGCCAGCAGCTTCGGGGGGGCTGGGACAGATACGCAGTATTTT.

The chain combines TRBV4-1 with TRBJ1-5, with a possible D match to TRBD1 (6 bases). Germline V gives CDR1 MGHRA, CDR2 YSYEKL. Trimming stripped 4 bases from V and 4 bases from J, with 11 bases between. CDR3 length: 14 amino acids. This CDR3 reads CASSPWTDNQPQHF. The CDR3 bases are TGCGCCAGCAGCCCCTGGACAGATAATCAGCCCCAGCATTTT.

The chain recombines TRBV7-3 with TRBJ2-3, with D uncertain. The length of the CDR3 is 12 residues. Germline CDR1 reads SGHTA; CDR2 reads FQGTGA. Between the trimmed V and J ends, which lost 0 bases and 10 bases, there was a span of 8 bases. The CDR3 bases are TGTGCCAGCAGCTTAACAGAAGGAGCGCAGTATTTT. It translates to CASSLTEGAQYF.

The chain employs TRBV7-9 and TRBJ1-5; weak D call: TRBD1 (5 bases). Germline values: CDR1 SEHNR, CDR2 FQNEAQ (reference sequence). This CDR3 contains 18 residues. The ends were cut back, 1 base at V and 1 base at J, with 17 bases in the middle. The CDR3 region has the DNA TGTGCCAGCAGCTTAGTGAGGGGAGGGGCCACGAGCAATCAGCCCCAGCATTTT. Translated, it gives CASSLVRGGATSNQPQHF.

The chain carries TRBV24-1 and TRBJ1-1, with TRBD1 matching over 9 bases. V gave up 7 bases and J gave up 1 base; unmatched junction bases: 6. The germline V gene has CDR1 KGHDR and CDR2 SFDVKD. This CDR3 is 15 amino acids long. The CDR3 DNA reads TGTGCCACCAGCCCGGGACAGGGTAGGAACACTGAAGCTTTCTTT. It translates to CATSPGQGRNTEAFF.

V usage is TRBV3-1 (or the pseudogene TRBV3-2) and J usage is TRBJ2-3; the D is unclear. CDR1 and CDR2 (germline): LGHDT, YNNKEL (reference sequence). CDR3 length: 12 amino acids. V was pared by 1 base and J by 4 bases, with 3 bases between. The DNA of the CDR3 is TGTGCCAGCAGCCAAGTTCCAGATACGCAGTATTTT. This gives the protein CASSQVPDTQYF.

This chain joins TRBV2 and TRBJ1-5; weak D call: TRBD1 (6 bases). Germline CDR1 SNHLY, CDR2 FYNNEI. The CDR3 runs to 16 residues. Deletions cut 5 bases from V and 0 bases from J, with 14 bases between. The CDR3 here is CASSSQGTYSNQPQHF. CDR3 nucleotides: TGTGCCAGCAGTTCACAGGGTACTTATAGCAATCAGCCCCAGCATTTT.

V gene TRBV4-2 combines with J gene TRBJ2-5, with D tentatively TRBD1 or TRBD2 (6 bases each). The CDR3 is 16 amino acids. Trimming pared 1 base from V and 4 bases from J, leaving 16 bases between. Germline-derived CDR1 and CDR2 are LGHNA and YNFKEQ. Written as DNA, the CDR3 is TGTGCCAGCAGCCAAGTACAGGGCACGCGGGGAGAGACCCAGTACTTC. This translates into CASSQVQGTRGETQYF.

V usage is TRBV4-3 and J usage is TRBJ1-1; 7 bases agree with TRBD1. With V trimmed by 3 bases and J by 4 bases, 8 bases remained unmatched. CDR3 size: 15 residues. CDR1 and CDR2 (germline): LGHNA, YSLEER. CDR3 bases: TGCGCCAGCAGCCACCCGAGATCAGGGGGCACTGAAGCTTTCTTT. Amino acid sequence: CASSHPRSGGTEAFF.

V gene TRBV2 combines with J gene TRBJ1-4; D ambiguous. From germline, CDR1 is SNHLY and CDR2 FYNNEI. The CDR3 has 15 residues. Trimming pared 7 bases from V and 8 bases from J, leaving 20 bases between. The CDR3 loop is CASNLNRASGEKLFF. DNA of the CDR3: TGTGCCAGCAACTTGAACCGGGCTTCGGGGGAAAAACTGTTTTTT.

The chain joins TRBV6-2 or TRBV6-3 to TRBJ2-5; TRBD1 agrees at 7 bases. The CDR3 spans 16 residues. J gave up 1 base and V 5 bases, and 10 bases lay outside the gene matches. CDR1 is MNHEY and CDR2 is SVGEGT in the germline V gene. This CDR3 reads CASSNPRGGFQETQYF. DNA for the CDR3: TGTGCCAGCAGTAATCCCCGAGGGGGCTTCCAAGAGACCCAGTACTTC.

This clone has a handful of counts. The chain recombines TRBV28 with TRBJ1-2; 7 positions agree with TRBD1. The CDR3 covers 14 residues. V lost 7 bases, J lost 5 bases, and 10 bases stayed unmatched. CDR1 is MDHEN and CDR2 is SYDVKM in the germline V gene. The CDR3 is CASIGQGEGYGYTF. The CDR3 DNA reads as TGTGCCAGCATCGGGCAGGGGGAAGGGTATGGCTACACCTTC.

This clone was seen only once. The chain joins TRBV5-1 to TRBJ2-5; D gene ambiguous. V was pared by 1 base and J by 5 bases, with 21 bases between. CDR3 length: 17 amino acids. Per the germline V gene, CDR1 is SGHRS and CDR2 is YFSETQ. CDR3 DNA: TGCGCCAGCAGCTTGACTATAAGAGGCGCCGCCCCGGAGACCCAGTACTTC. Protein product: CASSLTIRGAAPETQYF.

The CDR3 nucleotides read TGTGCCAGCAGCTTCGGGGCGGCTAACTATGGCTACACCTTC. Translated: CASSFGAANYGYTF. V is TRBV7-8 and J is TRBJ1-2; TRBD1 is a possible D gene (5 bases). The CDR3 consists of 14 residues. V was pared by 3 bases and J by 0 bases, with 8 bases between. From germline, CDR1 is SGHVS and CDR2 FQNEAQ.

The V gene is TRBV12-3 or TRBV12-4, the J gene TRBJ2-2; D is uncertain. This CDR3 has 13 amino acids. Trimming took 7 bases from V and 4 from J, leaving 10 bases between them. The CDR3: CASTLGITGELFF. CDR3 nucleotides: TGTGCCAGCACCCTTGGCATCACCGGGGAGCTGTTTTTT.

This chain joins TRBV30 and TRBJ1-5; D is possibly TRBD1 (6 bases). The CDR3 sequence is 14 residues long. Germline CDR1 reads GTSNPN; CDR2 reads SVGIG (reference sequence). The CDR3: CAWGGRGSNQPQHF. The CDR3 DNA sequence: TGTGCATGGGGGGGCCGAGGTAGCAATCAGCCCCAGCATTTT.

The V gene is TRBV29-1, the J gene TRBJ1-1; possibly TRBD1 for D (6 bases). Trimming pared 7 bases from V and 1 base from J, leaving 16 bases between. Germline lookup yields CDR1 SQVTM and CDR2 ANQGSEA. The CDR3 runs to 14 residues. The CDR3 nucleotides are TGCAGCGCTGGCCGGGACATACCGAACACTGAAGCTTTCTTT. Translation: CSAGRDIPNTEAFF.